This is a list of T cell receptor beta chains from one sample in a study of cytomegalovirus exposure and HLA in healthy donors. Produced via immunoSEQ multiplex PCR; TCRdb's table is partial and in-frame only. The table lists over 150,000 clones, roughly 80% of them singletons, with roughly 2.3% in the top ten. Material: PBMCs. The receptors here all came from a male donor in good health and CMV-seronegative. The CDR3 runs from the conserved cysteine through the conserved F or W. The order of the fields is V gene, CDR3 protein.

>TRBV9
CASSAIEGVGELFF
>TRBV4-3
CASSQGTGSTNEKLFF
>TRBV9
CASSAPGTSGTGLQYF
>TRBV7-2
CASRQVGTSLYNEQFF
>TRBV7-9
CASSFHRQYTEAFF
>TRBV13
CASSLRGGEDTQYF
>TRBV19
CASSTIRGEGGNPRSHGYTF
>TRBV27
CASSFRTGVGYEQYF
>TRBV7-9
CSSSWSGSSYEQYF
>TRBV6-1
CASTTPGQLNTEAFF
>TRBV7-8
CASSTTSGSAQAEQFF
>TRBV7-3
CASSSLAGDLNEQFF
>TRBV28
CASKPTGKYYEQYF
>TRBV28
CASTHQGARSSYNSPLHF
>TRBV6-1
CASSERWAGGASGELFF
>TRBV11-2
CASSSGDSYNQPQHF
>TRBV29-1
CSVAGVGNTIYF
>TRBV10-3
CAISETGSEQFF
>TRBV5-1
CASSREGAGEGTSTDTQYF
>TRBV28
CASSSGQAWADTQYF
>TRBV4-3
CASSQDRTVANIQYF
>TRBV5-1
CASSKGLGGETQYF
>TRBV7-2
CASSLRRRERETQYF
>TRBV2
CASNTPGQGIYEQYF
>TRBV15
CATSRGGDRTSYEQYF
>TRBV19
CASSTGQLNTGELFF
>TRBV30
CASAPRGGQPQHF
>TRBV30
CAVTDHPTGELFF
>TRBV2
CASSEDWTGREKLFF
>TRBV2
CASSVLAGGPGELFF
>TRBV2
CASSAQPLAGVTGELFF
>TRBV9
CASSPGQALNEKLFF
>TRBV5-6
CASSGTGSSTDTQYF
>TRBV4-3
CASSQDMVRGNTIYF
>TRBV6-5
CASSRPDRRYSPLHF
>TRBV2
CASSEDLAGTNYNEQFF
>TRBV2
CASSERGNKETQYF
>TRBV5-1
CASSSAGAGIFYF
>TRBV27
CASDLPETNNTEAFF
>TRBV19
CASSIAGYNEQFF
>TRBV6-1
CASRSGQGPNTEAFF
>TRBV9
CASSVAKADTEAFF
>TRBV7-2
CASSLAAGSHEQYF
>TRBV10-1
CASRGRAAGELFF
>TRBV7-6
CASSGWTSGGARIYNEQFF
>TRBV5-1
CASSFFPATNEKLFF
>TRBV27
CASSLSFSTYEQYF
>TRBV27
CASSLSNREETQYF
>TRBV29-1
CSVEEWGLNTGELFF
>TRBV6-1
CASSEDGMYEKLFF
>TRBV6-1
CASTEMTAPNTEAFF
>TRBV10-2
CASTAGGATNEKLFF
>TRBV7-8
CASSLGPSGVGNTIYF